These T cell receptor beta chains were read from a single sample in a study of T cells in Graves' hyperthyroidism and ophthalmopathy. Each CDR3 protein gets one entry after TCRdb re-called the multiplex PCR reads with MiXCR. The repertoire includes about 350,000 distinct CDR3 sequences, around 18% of them detected once, and around 16% sits in the top ten. The sequencing input was blood. These TCRs come from a middle-aged woman with Graves' ophthalmopathy. The CDR3 runs from the conserved cysteine through the conserved F or W.

J gene,V gene,CDR3 protein
TRBJ2-7,TRBV5-8,CASSYNIAGKAEQYF
TRBJ2-7,TRBV6-5,CASSYNLQGDEQYF
TRBJ2-7,TRBV6-1,CASSEIGTDSYEQYF
TRBJ1-5,TRBV20-1,CSASPDSNQPQHF
TRBJ1-5,TRBV20-1,CSARDSVGGARPQHF
TRBJ2-7,TRBV28,CASSLPHPNIYEQYF
TRBJ1-5,TRBV6-1,CASSDRRTGGNQPQHF
TRBJ1-1,TRBV12-3/TRBV12-4,CASSLREVDTEAFF
TRBJ1-5,TRBV6-5,CASSYGGGSHWPQHF
TRBJ1-2,TRBV28,CASRLGSTDGYTF
TRBJ1-1,TRBV6-2/TRBV6-3,CASSYLGRNQRTEAFF
TRBJ1-2,TRBV12-3/TRBV12-4,CASSLAGGSYGYTF
TRBJ1-2,TRBV6-1,CASRSVGGQGVDGYTF
TRBJ1-3,TRBV6-1,CASSEPGQGANTIYF
TRBJ2-5,TRBV6-5,CASSYSQLQETQYF
TRBJ2-5,TRBV20-1,CSAREGLAGLKETQYF
TRBJ2-2,TRBV11-1,CASSRGLAGGQANTGELFF
TRBJ1-6,TRBV18,CASSPRTALNSPLHF
TRBJ2-2,TRBV19,CASSTFRNRNTGELFF
TRBJ2-5,TRBV20-1,CSAFLPLTSGRASRETQYF
TRBJ1-2,TRBV6-5,CASTTRTRGNGYTF
TRBJ1-1,TRBV11-2,CASSLAQGRTEAFF
TRBJ1-1,TRBV11-2,CASSPWTGSGVTEAFF
TRBJ2-7,TRBV7-2,CASSQGILPHEQYF
TRBJ2-2,TRBV5-1,CASSFGPGLAGLSGELFF
TRBJ1-5,TRBV7-8,CASSFRAHQPQHF
TRBJ1-5,TRBV6-1,CASTRQGASQPQHF
TRBJ1-1,TRBV18,CASSPKLNTEAFF
TRBJ1-3,TRBV6-5,CASSYPGDPRNTIYF
TRBJ2-1,TRBV6-5,CASSSGTSGSREFF
TRBJ2-2,TRBV7-9,CASSFLAGSAGELFF
TRBJ1-1,TRBV5-1,CASSGDGRRNEAFF
TRBJ2-7,TRBV6-1,CASEDRHRVEQYF
TRBJ2-7,TRBV11-2,CASSRNPRGAVYEQYF
TRBJ1-5,TRBV6-5,CASTLRWGAQQPQHF
TRBJ2-7,TRBV20-1,CSARALERENGYEQYF
TRBJ2-2,TRBV5-1,CASSLDGVPFNTGELFF
TRBJ1-5,TRBV4-1,CASSQDRLSGVANRPQHF
TRBJ1-1,TRBV11-2,CASRAGTPTSGTEAFF
TRBJ1-5,TRBV6-1,CASSRDSPAYSNQPQHF
TRBJ2-5,TRBV6-2/TRBV6-3,CASALGGETQYF
TRBJ1-2,TRBV7-6,CASSDGQGANYGYTF
TRBJ2-5,TRBV11-2,CASSLRLAGETYQETQYF
TRBJ2-6,TRBV2,CASSGDRVGANVLTF
TRBJ1-2,TRBV30,CAWSENYRGQNYGYTF
TRBJ1-5,TRBV4-1,CASSQEGTPNQPQHF